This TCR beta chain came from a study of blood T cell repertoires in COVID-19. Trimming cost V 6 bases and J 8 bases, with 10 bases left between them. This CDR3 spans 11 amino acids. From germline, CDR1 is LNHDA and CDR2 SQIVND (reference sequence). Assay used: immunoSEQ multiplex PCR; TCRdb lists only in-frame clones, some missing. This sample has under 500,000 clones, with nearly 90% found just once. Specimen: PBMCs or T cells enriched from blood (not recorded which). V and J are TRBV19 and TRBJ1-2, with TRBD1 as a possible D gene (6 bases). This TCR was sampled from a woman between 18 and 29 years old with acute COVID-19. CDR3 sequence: CASRQGWGYTF. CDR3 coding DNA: TGTGCCAGTAGACAGGGATGGGGCTACACCTTC.